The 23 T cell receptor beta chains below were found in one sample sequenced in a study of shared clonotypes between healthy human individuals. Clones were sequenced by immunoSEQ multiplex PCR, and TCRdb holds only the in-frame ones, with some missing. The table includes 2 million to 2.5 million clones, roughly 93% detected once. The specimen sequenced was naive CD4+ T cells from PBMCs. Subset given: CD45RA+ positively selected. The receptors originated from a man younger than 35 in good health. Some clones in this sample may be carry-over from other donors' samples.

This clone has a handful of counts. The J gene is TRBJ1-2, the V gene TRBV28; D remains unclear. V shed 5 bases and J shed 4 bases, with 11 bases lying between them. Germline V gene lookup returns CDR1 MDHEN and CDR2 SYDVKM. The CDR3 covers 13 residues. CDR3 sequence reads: CASSVAYPYGYTF. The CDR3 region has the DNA TGTGCCAGCAGTGTGGCCTACCCCTATGGCTACACCTTC.

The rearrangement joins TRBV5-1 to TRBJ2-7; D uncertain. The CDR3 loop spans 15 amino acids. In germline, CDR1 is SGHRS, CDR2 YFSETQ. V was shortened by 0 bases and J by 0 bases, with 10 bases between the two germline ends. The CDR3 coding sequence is TGCGCCAGCAGCTTGGCGTGGCAGACCTCCTACGAGCAGTACTTC. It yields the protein CASSLAWQTSYEQYF.

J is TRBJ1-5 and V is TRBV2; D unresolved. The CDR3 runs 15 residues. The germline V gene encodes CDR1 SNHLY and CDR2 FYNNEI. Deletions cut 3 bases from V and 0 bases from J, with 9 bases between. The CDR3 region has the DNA TGTGCCAGCAGTGACAGGTTTCCTAGCAATCAGCCCCAGCATTTT. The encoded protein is CASSDRFPSNQPQHF.

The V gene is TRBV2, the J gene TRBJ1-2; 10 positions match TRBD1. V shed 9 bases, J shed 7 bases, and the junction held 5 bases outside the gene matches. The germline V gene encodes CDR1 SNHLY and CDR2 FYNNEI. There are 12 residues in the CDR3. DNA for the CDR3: TGTGCCAGTGGACAGGGGGTGTTTGGCTACACCTTC. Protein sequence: CASGQGVFGYTF.

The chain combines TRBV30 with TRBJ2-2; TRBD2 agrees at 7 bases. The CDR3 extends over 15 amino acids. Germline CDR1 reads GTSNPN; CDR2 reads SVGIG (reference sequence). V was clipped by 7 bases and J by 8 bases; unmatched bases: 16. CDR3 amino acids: CASSSSGRPPGELFF. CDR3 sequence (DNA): TGTGCCTCAAGTTCTAGCGGCCGCCCGCCGGGGGAGCTGTTTTTT.

The chain's CDR3 is CASSPRAGGSSNQPQHF. For the CDR3, the DNA is TGCGCCAGCAGCCCGCGAGCTGGGGGGTCTAGCAATCAGCCCCAGCATTTT. The gene calls are TRBV4-1 and TRBJ1-5; D may be TRBD1 (5 bases). This CDR3 is 17 amino acids long. Germline lookup yields CDR1 MGHRA and CDR2 YSYEKL. Trimming cost V 4 bases and J 0 bases, with 16 bases left between them.

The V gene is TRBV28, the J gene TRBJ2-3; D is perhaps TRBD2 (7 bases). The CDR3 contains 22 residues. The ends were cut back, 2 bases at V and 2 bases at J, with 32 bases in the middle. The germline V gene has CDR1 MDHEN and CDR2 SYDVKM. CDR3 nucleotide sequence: TGTGCCAGCAGTTTAAGCTATTGGCGGGGGCGAATAAACTACCCCCACACAGATACGCAGTATTTT. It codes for CASSLSYWRGRINYPHTDTQYF.

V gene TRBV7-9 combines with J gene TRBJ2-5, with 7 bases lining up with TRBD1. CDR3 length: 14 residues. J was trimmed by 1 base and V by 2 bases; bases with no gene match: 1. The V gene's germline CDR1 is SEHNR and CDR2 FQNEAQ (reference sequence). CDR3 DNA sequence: TGTGCCAGCAGCTTATGGGACAGCCAAGAGACCCAGTACTTC. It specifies CASSLWDSQETQYF.

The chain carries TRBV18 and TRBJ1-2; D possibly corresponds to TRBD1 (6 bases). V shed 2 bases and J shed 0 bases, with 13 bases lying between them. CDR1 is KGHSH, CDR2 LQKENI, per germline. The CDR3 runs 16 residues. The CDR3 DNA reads TGTGCCAGCTCACCAGGGGCAGGGGCACCTAACTATGGCTACACCTTC. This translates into CASSPGAGAPNYGYTF.

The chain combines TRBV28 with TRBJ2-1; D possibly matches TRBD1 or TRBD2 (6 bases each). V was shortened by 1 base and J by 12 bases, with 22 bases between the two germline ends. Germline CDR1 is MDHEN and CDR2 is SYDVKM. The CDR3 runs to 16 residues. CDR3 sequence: CASSLYVGRGGGVQFF. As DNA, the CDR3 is TGTGCCAGCAGTTTATATGTCGGGAGAGGGGGTGGTGTGCAGTTCTTC.

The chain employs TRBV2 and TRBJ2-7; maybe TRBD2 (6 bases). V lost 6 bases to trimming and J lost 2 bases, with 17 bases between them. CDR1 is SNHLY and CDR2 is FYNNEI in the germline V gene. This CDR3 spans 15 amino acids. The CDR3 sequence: CASRASGLATYEQYF. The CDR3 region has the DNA TGTGCCAGCAGAGCCTCGGGACTGGCGACCTACGAGCAGTACTTC.

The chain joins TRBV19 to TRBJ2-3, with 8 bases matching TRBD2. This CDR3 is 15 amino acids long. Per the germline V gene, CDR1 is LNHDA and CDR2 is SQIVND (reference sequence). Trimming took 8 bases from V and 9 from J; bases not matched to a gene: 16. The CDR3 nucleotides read TGTGCCAGTCAAACCATAGCGGGATCTATCCAGACGCAGTATTTT. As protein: CASQTIAGSIQTQYF.

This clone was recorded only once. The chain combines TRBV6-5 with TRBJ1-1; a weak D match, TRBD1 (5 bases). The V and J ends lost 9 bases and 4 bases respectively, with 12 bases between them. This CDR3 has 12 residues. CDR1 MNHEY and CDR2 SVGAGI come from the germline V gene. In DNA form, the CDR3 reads TGTGCCAGTGGGGGGGGTGGCACTGAAGCTTTCTTT. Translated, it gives CASGGGGTEAFF.

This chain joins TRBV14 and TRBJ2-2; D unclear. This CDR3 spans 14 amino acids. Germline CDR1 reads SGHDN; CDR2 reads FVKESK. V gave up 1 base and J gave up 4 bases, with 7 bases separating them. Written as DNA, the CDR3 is TGTGCCAGCAGCCAAGTCAGGACCACCGGGGAGCTGTTTTTT. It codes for CASSQVRTTGELFF.

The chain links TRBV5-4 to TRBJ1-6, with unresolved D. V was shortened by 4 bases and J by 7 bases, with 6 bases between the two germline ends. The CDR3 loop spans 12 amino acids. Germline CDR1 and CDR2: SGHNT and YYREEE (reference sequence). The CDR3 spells CASSPGNSPLHF. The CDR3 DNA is TGTGCCAGCAGCCCGGGGAATTCACCCCTCCACTTT.

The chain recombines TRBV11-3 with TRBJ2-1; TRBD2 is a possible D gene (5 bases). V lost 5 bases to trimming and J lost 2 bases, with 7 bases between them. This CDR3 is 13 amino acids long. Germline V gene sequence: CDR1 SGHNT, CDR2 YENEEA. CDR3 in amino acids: CASSTRAYNEQFF. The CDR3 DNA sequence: TGTGCCAGCAGCACTAGGGCCTACAATGAGCAGTTCTTC.

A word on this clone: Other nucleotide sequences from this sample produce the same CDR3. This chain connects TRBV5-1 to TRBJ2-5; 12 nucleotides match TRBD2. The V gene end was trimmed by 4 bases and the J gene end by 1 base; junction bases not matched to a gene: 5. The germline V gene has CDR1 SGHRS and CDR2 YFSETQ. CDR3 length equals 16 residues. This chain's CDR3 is CASSPGTSGPQETQYF. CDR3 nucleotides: TGCGCCAGCAGCCCGGGGACTAGCGGGCCCCAAGAGACCCAGTACTTC.

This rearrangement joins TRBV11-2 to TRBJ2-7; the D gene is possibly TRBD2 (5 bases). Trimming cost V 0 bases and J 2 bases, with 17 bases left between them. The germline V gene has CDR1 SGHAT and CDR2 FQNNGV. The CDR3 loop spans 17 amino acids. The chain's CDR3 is CASSLDGGPRMAYEQYF. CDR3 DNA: TGTGCCAGCAGCTTAGATGGAGGCCCCCGCATGGCCTACGAGCAGTACTTC.

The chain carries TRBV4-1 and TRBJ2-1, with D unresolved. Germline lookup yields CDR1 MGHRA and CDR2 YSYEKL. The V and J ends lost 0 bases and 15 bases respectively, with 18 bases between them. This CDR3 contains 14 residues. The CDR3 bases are TGCGCCAGCAGCCAAGATTCCCTTAGCCCTCCAAGGTTCTTC. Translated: CASSQDSLSPPRFF.

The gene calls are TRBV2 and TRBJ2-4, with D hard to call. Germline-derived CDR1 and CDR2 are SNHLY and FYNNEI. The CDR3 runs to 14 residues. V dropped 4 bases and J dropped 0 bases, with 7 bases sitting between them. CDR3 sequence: CASSVGRAKNIQYF. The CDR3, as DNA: TGTGCCAGCAGTGTCGGCAGAGCCAAAAACATTCAGTACTTC.

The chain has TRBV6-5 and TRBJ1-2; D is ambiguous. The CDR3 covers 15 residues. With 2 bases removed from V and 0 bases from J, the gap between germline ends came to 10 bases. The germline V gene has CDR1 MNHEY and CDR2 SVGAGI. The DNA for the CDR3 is TGTGCCAGCAGTTACAACAGAAAAGCTAACTATGGCTACACCTTC. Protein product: CASSYNRKANYGYTF.

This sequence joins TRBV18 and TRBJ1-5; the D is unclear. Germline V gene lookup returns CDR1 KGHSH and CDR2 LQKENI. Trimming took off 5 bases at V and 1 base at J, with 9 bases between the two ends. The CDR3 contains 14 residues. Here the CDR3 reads CASSIQRSNQPQHF. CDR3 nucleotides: TGTGCCAGCTCAATACAGAGAAGCAATCAGCCCCAGCATTTT.

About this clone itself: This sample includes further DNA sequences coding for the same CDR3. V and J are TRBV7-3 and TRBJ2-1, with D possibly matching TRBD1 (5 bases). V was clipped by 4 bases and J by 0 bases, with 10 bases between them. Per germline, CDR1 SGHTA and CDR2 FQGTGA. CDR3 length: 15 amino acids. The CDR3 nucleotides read TGTGCCAGCAGCTCCACAGGAAGCTCCTACAATGAGCAGTTCTTC. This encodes CASSSTGSSYNEQFF.